This record concerns one T cell receptor (beta chain) sequence. The method was immunoSEQ multiplex PCR; TCRdb's version includes in-frame clones alone and lacks a portion of them. The table shows some 30,000 clones, with 74% occurring only once. This sample was included in a study of OX40 agonist ivuxolimab in advanced cancers. Background on the study: There were three patients with partial responses, one having hepatocellular carcinoma and two cutaneous melanoma.

This CDR3 is 15 amino acids long. Trimming stripped 3 bases from V and 4 bases from J, with 15 bases between. Germline V gives CDR1 MNHNS, CDR2 SASEGT. Here the sequenced sample was CD4+ or CD8+ T cells sorted from blood, taken in a trial of the OX40 agonist ivuxolimab. This sequence originates from an adult with an advanced solid tumor such as melanoma, head and neck, liver or kidney cancer. The chain recombines TRBV6-1 with TRBJ1-1; D not certain. The CDR3 DNA reads as TGTGCCAGCAGTGATAGGTCCGTTCGGGGCACTGAAGCTTTCTTT. Translated, it gives CASSDRSVRGTEAFF.